One sample yielded the 32 T cell receptor beta chains listed below, sequenced in a study of Ad26.COV2.S vaccination and SARS-CoV-2 variants (dated by TCRdb to 2020 to 2023). The label giving this sample's treatment or condition can be read as: approximately 18 received Ad26.COV2.S at low or high dose, single or two shots; about 5 received placebo; per-sample allocation not given. Repertoires of vaccine and placebo recipients were sequenced from samples collected on day 63 after the first injection. Library generation was performed with the immunoSEQ multiplex PCR assay. The table comes from immuneACCESS by way of TCRdb, which keeps in-frame sequences with V and J called. Part of the clones is missing from these tables; in studies checked, under half for an unresolved V gene and the rest for unknown reasons. The sample table contains 350,000 to 500,000 clones; only one count was recorded for roughly 89% of them. The ten top clones hold 2% to 3% of the sample.

The sequenced sample was peripheral blood, obtained in a trial of Ad26.COV2.S vaccine versus placebo. These receptors were taken from a person aged 18-65 years who received the Ad26.COV2.S COVID-19 vaccine or a placebo.

The rearrangement joins TRBV30 to TRBJ1-5, with D possibly being TRBD1 (5 bases). Germline V gene sequence: CDR1 GTSNPN, CDR2 SVGIG (reference sequence). The CDR3 contains 18 residues. Deletions cut 0 bases from V and 2 bases from J, with 20 bases between. The CDR3 sequence is CAWSVRGRSGRGNQPQHF. The CDR3 DNA sequence: TGTGCCTGGAGTGTAAGGGGCAGGTCGGGAAGGGGCAATCAGCCCCAGCATTTT.

V usage is TRBV7-8 and J usage is TRBJ2-3, with TRBD2 matching over 13 bases. The CDR3 spans 18 residues. Per the germline V gene, CDR1 is SGHVS and CDR2 is FQNEAQ. V trimming: 5 bases; J trimming: 1 base; junction bases outside the gene matches: 9. This CDR3 reads CASSPTSGGAYGTDTQYF. The CDR3 nucleotides are TGTGCCAGCAGCCCAACTAGCGGGGGGGCCTACGGCACAGATACGCAGTATTTT.

V usage is TRBV29-1 and J usage is TRBJ2-1, with 8 bases fitting TRBD1. The CDR3 totals 13 residues. Trimming took 8 bases from V and 9 from J; bases not matched to a gene: 12. Germline CDR1 is SQVTM and CDR2 is ANQGSEA. CDR3 residues: CSLTGTGLREQFF. Written as DNA, the CDR3 is TGCAGCCTCACCGGGACAGGCCTCCGTGAGCAGTTCTTC.

About this clone: A read error may account for a junction end that differs from germline. Written as DNA, the CDR3 is TGTGCCAGCAGCCAAGATATACAGGGGTTGGTTTTT. Translation: CASSQDIQGLVF. The chain employs TRBV3-1 (or the pseudogene TRBV3-2) and TRBJ1-4; 7 positions match TRBD1. Looked up from germline, CDR1 is LGHDT and CDR2 is YNNKEL (reference sequence). This CDR3 spans 12 amino acids.

The V call is TRBV12-5, the J call TRBJ2-4; 9 nucleotides line up with TRBD1. Germline CDR1 LGHNT, CDR2 FRNRAP. The CDR3 is 16 residues long. The V and J ends lost 0 bases and 7 bases, in that order; junction bases with no gene match: 7. The CDR3 DNA is TGTGCTAGTGGTTTGGTACTGGGACAGGGAAAGAACATTCAGTACTTC. Protein: CASGLVLGQGKNIQYF.

This chain uses TRBV15 with TRBJ2-5; maybe TRBD1 (5 bases). This CDR3 region has 13 residues. Looked up from germline, CDR1 is LNHNV and CDR2 is YYDKDF (reference sequence). The V gene lost 4 bases and the J gene lost 5 bases, with 11 bases spanning the gap. DNA of the CDR3: TGTGCCACCAGCATGGACACCTCGGAGACCCAGTACTTC. Amino acid sequence: CATSMDTSETQYF. The full variable domain, in which reference TRBV15 and TRBJ2-5 provide the parts outside the CDR3, is DAMVIQNPRYQVTQFGKPVTLSCSQTLNHNVMYWYQQKSSQAPKLLFHYYDKDFNNEADTPDNFQSRRPNTSFCFLDIRSPGLGDTAMYLCATSMDTSETQYFGPGTRLLVL.

This clone has just one count. The chain recombines TRBV28 with TRBJ1-6, with TRBD1 matching over 7 bases. The V gene's germline CDR1 is MDHEN and CDR2 SYDVKM. This CDR3 comprises 17 residues. The J segment lost 1 base and the V segment lost 3 bases, leaving 6 bases of the junction unmatched. CDR3 bases: TGTGCCAGCAGTTTCCGGCAGGGGGGATCCTATAATTCACCCCTCCACTTT. Protein sequence: CASSFRQGGSYNSPLHF.

The table lists this clone with a count of one. This CDR3 reads CASGASLTEAFF. The CDR3 nucleotides are TGTGCCAGCGGGGCCTCTCTCACTGAAGCTTTCTTT. The chain links TRBV9 to TRBJ1-1, with D perhaps matching TRBD1 (5 bases). With 7 bases removed from V and 4 bases from J, the gap between germline ends came to 11 bases. Germline lookup yields CDR1 SGDLS and CDR2 YYNGEE. There are 12 residues in the CDR3. Looking up the rest from reference TRBV9 and TRBJ1-1 gives the full variable domain: DSGVTQTPKHLITATGQRVTLRCSPRSGDLSVYWYQQSLDQGLQFLIQYYNGEERAKGNILERFSAQQFPDLHSELNLSSLELGDSALYFCASGASLTEAFFGQGTRLTVV.

V is TRBV5-4 and J is TRBJ1-3; 8 bases map to TRBD1. Germline V gene data show CDR1 as SGHNT and CDR2 as YYREEE (reference sequence). The V gene end was trimmed by 4 bases and the J gene end by 4 bases; junction bases not matched to a gene: 7. The CDR3 runs to 15 residues. The CDR3 coding sequence is TGTGCCAGCAGCAAGACAGGGGCGGGAGGAAACACCATATATTTT. It yields the protein CASSKTGAGGNTIYF.

The chain has TRBV9 and TRBJ1-4; D not resolved. Per germline, CDR1 SGDLS and CDR2 YYNGEE. The CDR3 is made up of 14 amino acids. Trimming took off 1 base at V and 0 bases at J, with 4 bases between the two ends. The CDR3 nucleotides are TGTGCCAGCAGCGTAACGTCAACTAATGAAAAACTGTTTTTT. Its protein product is CASSVTSTNEKLFF.

The chain employs TRBV3-1 (or the pseudogene TRBV3-2) and TRBJ1-2; no clear D. From germline, CDR1 is LGHDT and CDR2 YNNKEL (reference sequence). The CDR3 loop spans 14 amino acids. The germline V and J ends were trimmed by 4 bases and 4 bases, with 13 bases remaining between them. The CDR3 here is CASSPPGRVYGYTF. The CDR3 nucleotides are TGTGCCAGCAGCCCTCCGGGCCGGGTCTATGGCTACACCTTC.

The V gene is TRBV11-2, the J gene TRBJ1-1; D might be TRBD1 (5 bases). Germline V gene data show CDR1 as SGHAT and CDR2 as FQNNGV. The CDR3 length is 13 residues. V was trimmed by 3 bases and J by 1 base, leaving 6 bases between them. The CDR3, as DNA: TGTGCCAGCAGCTTTGACAGGAACACTGAAGCTTTCTTT. This encodes CASSFDRNTEAFF. Complete variable domain (other parts from reference TRBV11-2 and TRBJ1-1): EAGVAQSPRYKIIEKRQSVAFWCNPISGHATLYWYQQILGQGPKLLIQFQNNGVVDDSQLPKDRFSAERLKGVDSTLKIQPAKLEDSAVYLCASSFDRNTEAFFGQGTRLTVV.

The rearrangement joins TRBV6-6 to TRBJ1-6; TRBD1 might be the D (6 bases). The V end lost 5 bases, the J end lost 9 bases, and 23 bases lay between the germline ends. The CDR3 sequence is 17 residues long. Germline CDR1 MNHNY, CDR2 SVGAGI (reference sequence). CDR3 sequence (DNA): TGTGCCAGCAGTCCAATTGGCCGCGGGGGGGCCGTTTCACCCCTCCACTTT. Translating it yields CASSPIGRGGAVSPLHF.

This clone was found once. This chain uses TRBV5-6 with TRBJ1-2; TRBD1 aligns across 7 bases. The CDR3 contains 15 residues. Germline loops: CDR1 SGHDT, CDR2 YYEEEE. The V segment lost 3 bases and the J segment 4 bases; nucleotides outside the gene matches: 9. CDR3: CASSYTDRIGYGYTF. CDR3 coding DNA: TGTGCCAGCAGCTATACGGACAGGATCGGCTATGGCTACACCTTC.

The chain carries TRBV4-1 and TRBJ1-3; possibly TRBD1 for D (6 bases). There are 17 residues in the CDR3. Germline assignment: CDR1 MGHRA and CDR2 YSYEKL. V gave up 4 bases and J gave up 4 bases, with 20 bases separating them. In nucleotides, the CDR3 is TGCGCCAGCAGCCGGAGGGGGTACAGGGTAGCCGGAAACACCATATATTTT. Translating it yields CASSRRGYRVAGNTIYF.

This clone was seen only once. The rearrangement links TRBV5-6 to TRBJ2-4; D uncertain. Trimming cost V 3 bases and J 7 bases, with 17 bases left between them. Germline V gene data show CDR1 as SGHDT and CDR2 as YYEEEE. The CDR3 sequence is 15 residues long. CDR3 bases: TGTGCCAGCAGCTCCATCTTCCTCGGCCGGAACATTCAGTACTTC. As protein: CASSSIFLGRNIQYF. The whole variable domain, filled in from reference TRBV5-6 and TRBJ2-4, reads DAGVTQSPTHLIKTRGQQVTLRCSPKSGHDTVSWYQQALGQGPQFIFQYYEEEERQRGNFPDRFSGHQFPNYSSELNVNALLLGDSALYLCASSSIFLGRNIQYFGAGTRLSVL.

The chain joins TRBV24-1 to TRBJ2-7; D gene unclear. The V and J ends lost 4 bases and 1 base respectively, with 10 bases between them. The germline gives CDR1 KGHDR, CDR2 SFDVKD. This CDR3 region has 14 residues. The chain's CDR3 is CATSESGRSYEQYF. CDR3 DNA: TGTGCCACCAGTGAGTCTGGGCGATCCTACGAGCAGTACTTC.

This chain connects TRBV11-2 to TRBJ2-3; D call uncertain. Germline values: CDR1 SGHAT, CDR2 FQNNGV. This CDR3 contains 13 residues. The V gene lost 3 bases and the J gene lost 3 bases, with 7 bases spanning the gap. CDR3 DNA: TGTGCCAGCAGCTTCTACAAGACAGATACGCAGTATTTT. Protein: CASSFYKTDTQYF.

This clone was seen once. V usage is TRBV4-2 and J usage is TRBJ2-1; 8 bases line up with TRBD2. Losses at the gene ends were 0 bases for V and 7 bases for J; bases not matched to a gene: 2. The CDR3 has 14 residues. CDR1 and CDR2 (germline): LGHNA, YNFKEQ. CDR3 bases: TGTGCCAGCAGCCAAGAAAGCGGGAGTAATGAGCAGTTCTTC. This sequence encodes CASSQESGSNEQFF.

V is TRBV13 and J is TRBJ1-5; weak D call: TRBD1 (5 bases). There are 13 residues in the CDR3. Trimming pared 5 bases from V and 5 bases from J, leaving 10 bases between. Germline V gene lookup returns CDR1 PRHDT and CDR2 FYEKMQ (reference sequence). The CDR3 DNA is TGTGCCAGCAGCCTGCAGGGTTATCAGCCCCAGCATTTT. Protein sequence: CASSLQGYQPQHF.

The V and J genes are TRBV27 and TRBJ2-7, with TRBD1 matching over 7 bases. The CDR3 contains 13 residues. Germline V gene data show CDR1 as MNHEY and CDR2 as SMNVEV (reference sequence). Trimming took 3 bases from V and 7 from J; bases not matched to a gene: 6. CDR3 in DNA: TGTGCCAGCAGTTTCCGGACAGGCGGGGAGCAGTACGTC. This gives the protein CASSFRTGGEQYV.

J is TRBJ1-6 and V is TRBV28, with D hard to call. V was shortened by 5 bases and J by 13 bases, with 15 bases between the two germline ends. Germline V gives CDR1 MDHEN, CDR2 SYDVKM. The CDR3 spans 13 residues. The CDR3 region has the DNA TGTGCCAGCAGTGCCCGGGCCCTCGGTCCCCTCCACTTT. Protein: CASSARALGPLHF.

The chain's CDR3 is CASSSPRGRKHSSYEQYV. In DNA, the CDR3 is TGTGCCAGCAGTTCCCCCAGGGGGAGGAAGCATTCCTCCTACGAGCAGTACGTC. The rearrangement joins TRBV28 to TRBJ2-7; D perhaps matches TRBD1 (7 bases). The germline V gene has CDR1 MDHEN and CDR2 SYDVKM. There are 18 residues in the CDR3. The germline V and J ends were trimmed by 4 bases and 0 bases, with 22 bases remaining between them.

This clone was detected only a few times. J is TRBJ1-5 and V is TRBV30; D ambiguous. V was shortened by 0 bases and J by 10 bases, with 10 bases between the two germline ends. CDR3 size: 12 residues. Germline CDR1 and CDR2: GTSNPN and SVGIG (reference sequence). The DNA of the CDR3 is TGTGCCTGGAGTGTACGGGGTGGACCCCAGCATTTT. Its protein product is CAWSVRGGPQHF.

The chain carries TRBV9 and TRBJ1-1; weak D call: TRBD1 (5 bases). This CDR3 spans 15 amino acids. Trimming removed 8 bases from V and 3 bases from J, with 20 bases in between. Per germline, CDR1 SGDLS and CDR2 YYNGEE. In DNA, the CDR3 is TGTGCCAGTAAGGTAGATTCTCGGGGGGACACTGAAGCTTTCTTT. It specifies CASKVDSRGDTEAFF.

The sample holds a few counts of this clone. The chain is built from TRBV3-1 (or the pseudogene TRBV3-2) and TRBJ1-1, with TRBD1 matching 8 bases. Germline trimming cut 4 bases from V and 13 bases from J; bases unmatched to any gene: 11. The CDR3 runs to 13 residues. Germline lookup yields CDR1 LGHDT and CDR2 YNNKEL (reference sequence). Here the CDR3 DNA reads TGTGCCAGCAGCCTCCGGGGACAGGATTGGGTTTTCTTT. Protein product: CASSLRGQDWVFF.

The rearrangement uses TRBV6-1 and TRBJ2-5; 8 nucleotides agree with TRBD2. J gave up 4 bases and V 4 bases, and 11 bases lay outside the gene matches. This CDR3 contains 16 residues. Germline CDR1 MNHNS, CDR2 SASEGT. The CDR3 DNA reads as TGTGCCAGCAGTGCCCTAAGAGCGGGAGAGGGAGAGACCCAGTACTTC. Its translation is CASSALRAGEGETQYF.

The gene calls are TRBV10-3 and TRBJ2-5, with 7 positions matching TRBD2. Trimming at V came to 11 bases and at J to 4 bases, leaving 10 bases not matched to a gene. Germline CDR1 ENHRY, CDR2 SYGVKD. CDR3 length: 13 amino acids. This CDR3 reads CACADSGPETQYF. Written as DNA, the CDR3 is TGTGCCTGCGCCGATAGCGGGCCAGAGACCCAGTACTTC.

V gene TRBV28 combines with J gene TRBJ1-1, with 7 positions matching TRBD1. This CDR3 comprises 15 residues. J gave up 5 bases and V 5 bases, and 11 bases lay outside the gene matches. Germline V CDR1 and CDR2: MDHEN, SYDVKM. The CDR3 sequence is CASSAILDRDTEAFF. For the CDR3, the DNA is TGTGCCAGCAGTGCGATCTTAGACAGGGATACTGAAGCTTTCTTT.

The rearrangement links TRBV5-6 to TRBJ1-2; 8 nucleotides align to TRBD1. Germline V gene lookup returns CDR1 SGHDT and CDR2 YYEEEE. The CDR3 consists of 14 residues. V was clipped by 0 bases and J by 8 bases; unmatched bases: 6. This chain's CDR3 is CASSLVQGALGYTF. In DNA, the CDR3 is TGTGCCAGCAGCTTGGTGCAGGGGGCGCTGGGCTACACCTTC.

The CDR3 here is CASSLEGDYGYTF. For the CDR3, the DNA is TGTGCCAGCAGCTTAGAAGGGGACTATGGCTACACCTTC. The genes are TRBV7-9 and TRBJ1-2; weak D call: TRBD1 (5 bases). The CDR3 is 13 amino acids. Germline CDR1 is SEHNR and CDR2 is FQNEAQ (reference sequence). V was cut by 1 base and J by 3 bases, with 6 bases left in between.

In nucleotides, the CDR3 is TGTGCCAGCAGCAACGTGAGCCGCATCTACGAGCAGTACGTC. Translating it yields CASSNVSRIYEQYV. V gene TRBV21-1 combines with J gene TRBJ2-7; TRBD2, the table's D call, lacks a check against the DNA. TRBV21-1 is noted as a pseudogene. The CDR3 loop spans 14 amino acids.